The 29 T cell receptor beta chains given below trace back to one sample, sequenced in a study of T cells in localized non-small cell lung cancer. Data came from immunoSEQ multiplex PCR; TCRdb stores just in-frame clones and leaves some out. The sample has some 90,000 clones; roughly 90% are singletons. The sample was peripheral blood, taken before any cancer treatment. The receptors were sampled from a man between 40 and 69 years old with stage I squamous cell lung carcinoma.

This sequence joins TRBV18 and TRBJ2-1; tentatively, D is TRBD1 (6 bases). From germline, CDR1 is KGHSH and CDR2 LQKENI. Deletions cut 3 bases from V and 6 bases from J, with 12 bases between. This CDR3 spans 14 amino acids. CDR3: CASSPQGRGNEQFF. The CDR3 region has the DNA TGTGCCAGCTCACCCCAGGGGAGAGGCAATGAGCAGTTCTTC.

This clone appeared once. The rearrangement uses TRBV6-5 and TRBJ2-7, with a possible D match to TRBD1 (5 bases). CDR3 length equals 15 residues. Germline assignment: CDR1 MNHEY and CDR2 SVGAGI. Between the trimmed V and J ends, which lost 2 bases and 3 bases, there was a span of 14 bases. This chain's CDR3 is CASSYHPDRVYEQYF. The CDR3, as DNA: TGTGCCAGCAGTTACCATCCAGACAGAGTCTACGAGCAGTACTTC.

J is TRBJ1-6 and V is TRBV4-2; D not resolved. V dropped 0 bases and J dropped 7 bases, with 4 bases sitting between them. Germline CDR1 and CDR2: LGHNA and YNFKEQ. The CDR3 contains 13 residues. In DNA form, the CDR3 reads TGTGCCAGCAGCCAAGAAACGAATTCACCCCTCCACTTT. Translating gives CASSQETNSPLHF.

This chain connects TRBV2 to TRBJ2-5; D is possibly TRBD1 (5 bases). In germline, CDR1 is SNHLY, CDR2 FYNNEI. The CDR3 has 12 residues. V was cut by 7 bases and J by 5 bases, with 11 bases left in between. In DNA form, the CDR3 reads TGTGCCAGCACAGGGATGGCGGAGACCCAGTACTTC. This codes for CASTGMAETQYF.

V is TRBV9 and J is TRBJ2-3; D gene ambiguous. Germline-derived CDR1 and CDR2 are SGDLS and YYNGEE. Trimming removed 0 bases from V and 6 bases from J, with 20 bases in between. The CDR3 has 17 amino acids. CDR3 bases: TGTGCCAGCAGCGTAGGGATAGGCCCAGCCGCGACGGATACGCAGTATTTT. Translation gives CASSVGIGPAATDTQYF. The whole variable domain, filled in from reference TRBV9 and TRBJ2-3, reads DSGVTQTPKHLITATGQRVTLRCSPRSGDLSVYWYQQSLDQGLQFLIQYYNGEERAKGNILERFSAQQFPDLHSELNLSSLELGDSALYFCASSVGIGPAATDTQYFGPGTRLTVL.

CDR3 sequence reads: CASSLDPAGEQFF. CDR3 nucleotides: TGCGCCAGCAGCTTGGACCCAGCCGGTGAGCAGTTCTTC. This chain links TRBV5-1 with TRBJ2-1; no definite D call. The length of the CDR3 is 13 residues. Per germline, CDR1 SGHRS and CDR2 YFSETQ. The V end lost 0 bases, the J end lost 9 bases, and 10 bases lay between the germline ends.

This rearrangement joins TRBV19 to TRBJ1-2; a weak D match, TRBD1 (6 bases). The germline V gene has CDR1 LNHDA and CDR2 SQIVND (reference sequence). The V end was cut by 11 bases, the J end by 2 bases, with 18 bases between. The CDR3 spans 14 residues. CDR3 DNA sequence: TGTGCCGCAGCTGAGGACAGCCAGAACTATGGCTACACCTTC. This codes for CAAAEDSQNYGYTF.

This chain connects TRBV30 to TRBJ1-2, with D possibly being TRBD1 (6 bases). Germline V gene lookup returns CDR1 GTSNPN and CDR2 SVGIG (reference sequence). There are 14 residues in the CDR3. Trimming removed 2 bases from V and 8 bases from J, with 18 bases in between. The DNA of the CDR3 is TGTGCCTGGAGTCGGATTGGTAGGGGGGGAGGCTACACCTTC. Its translation: CAWSRIGRGGGYTF.

The chain has TRBV28 and TRBJ2-3; D gene unclear. Looked up from germline, CDR1 is MDHEN and CDR2 is SYDVKM. Trimming removed 2 bases from V and 3 bases from J, with 9 bases in between. This CDR3 is 14 amino acids long. CDR3 region: CASSLGAATDTQYF. CDR3 sequence (DNA): TGTGCCAGCAGTTTAGGAGCAGCTACAGATACGCAGTATTTT.

This clone was counted between two and nine times. V usage is TRBV5-1 and J usage is TRBJ2-1; 7 bases line up with TRBD1. The CDR3 loop spans 15 amino acids. V dropped 6 bases and J dropped 3; count of bases not matched to a gene: 9. Germline CDR1 is SGHRS and CDR2 is YFSETQ. The CDR3 DNA follows: TGCGCCAGCATCGGTGGGGGACAGAACTACAATGAGCAGTTCTTC. Its translation is CASIGGGQNYNEQFF.

This chain uses TRBV5-1 with TRBJ1-2; 8 nucleotides line up with TRBD1. Germline values: CDR1 SGHRS, CDR2 YFSETQ. The CDR3 contains 15 residues. The trim removed 0 bases at V and 7 bases at J, leaving 8 bases unmatched. The CDR3 sequence is CASSLEAGGAVGYTF. The CDR3, as DNA: TGCGCCAGCAGCTTGGAGGCAGGGGGCGCGGTTGGCTACACCTTC.

This sequence joins TRBV10-3 and TRBJ1-6; 8 bases match TRBD1. CDR1 and CDR2 from the germline V gene are ENHRY and SYGVKD. The ends lost 6 bases at V and 5 bases at J; junction bases unmatched: 6. The CDR3 is 15 amino acids. The CDR3 DNA follows: TGTGCCATCAGAGGACAGGGCGTGAATAATTCACCCCTCCACTTT. Amino acids: CAIRGQGVNNSPLHF.

The J gene is TRBJ1-5, the V gene TRBV5-6; a possible D gene is TRBD1 (6 bases). V gave up 1 base and J gave up 5 bases, with 19 bases separating them. The CDR3 has 17 amino acids. Looked up from germline, CDR1 is SGHDT and CDR2 is YYEEEE. CDR3 protein: CASSLSHLAGVYQPQHF. CDR3 DNA: TGTGCCAGCAGCTTGTCTCATTTGGCAGGGGTTTATCAGCCCCAGCATTTT.

Only one count was recorded for this clone. CDR3: CASSDRTGGLYEQYF. The DNA for the CDR3 is TGCGCCAGCAGCGACCGGACAGGGGGATTATACGAGCAGTACTTC. The chain couples TRBV5-1 to TRBJ2-7, with 10 bases lining up with TRBD1. The V and J ends lost 4 bases and 4 bases, in that order; junction bases with no gene match: 8. Germline lookup yields CDR1 SGHRS and CDR2 YFSETQ. The CDR3 loop spans 15 amino acids.

V gene TRBV6-1 combines with J gene TRBJ1-6; D may be TRBD1 (5 bases). V was shortened by 2 bases and J by 8 bases, with 13 bases between the two germline ends. CDR1 and CDR2 (germline): MNHNS, SASEGT. The CDR3 is 15 amino acids. The CDR3 protein is CASSELVGRDSPLHF. CDR3 DNA sequence: TGTGCCAGCAGTGAATTAGTTGGCAGGGATTCACCCCTCCACTTT.

The genes are TRBV7-9 and TRBJ1-1; possible D gene TRBD1, 5 bases. CDR3 length: 14 residues. V was cut by 1 base and J by 5 bases, with 11 bases left in between. Germline V gene lookup returns CDR1 SEHNR and CDR2 FQNEAQ (reference sequence). Here the CDR3 reads CASSLVGAQTEAFF. Here the CDR3 DNA reads TGTGCCAGCAGCTTAGTCGGGGCGCAAACTGAAGCTTTCTTT. Filled out from reference TRBV7-9 and TRBJ1-1, the complete variable domain reads DTGVSQNPRHKITKRGQNVTFRCDPISEHNRLYWYRQTLGQGPEFLTYFQNEAQLEKSRLLSDRFSAERPKGSFSTLEIQRTEQGDSAMYLCASSLVGAQTEAFFGQGTRLTVV.

A few counts support this clone. The V and J genes are TRBV2 and TRBJ2-7, with 9 bases identical to TRBD1. Trimming removed 8 bases from V and 2 bases from J; junction bases left unmatched: 4. CDR3 length: 13 residues. Germline CDR1 is SNHLY and CDR2 is FYNNEI. The CDR3 coding sequence is TGTGCCAGCGGACGGGACAGGGCCTACGAGCAGTACTTC. Protein: CASGRDRAYEQYF.

The J gene is TRBJ1-1, the V gene TRBV19; D gene unclear. The CDR3 totals 13 residues. The V gene lost 2 bases and the J gene lost 2 bases, with 6 bases spanning the gap. Germline V gene sequence: CDR1 LNHDA, CDR2 SQIVND (reference sequence). CDR3 nucleotide sequence: TGTGCCAGTAGTATAACTCGTAACACTGAAGCTTTCTTT. It yields the protein CASSITRNTEAFF.

This chain links TRBV6-1 with TRBJ1-3; weak D call: TRBD1 (5 bases). The V and J ends lost 1 base and 9 bases respectively, with 10 bases between them. Germline loops: CDR1 MNHNS, CDR2 SASEGT. The CDR3 is 13 residues long. The CDR3 reads CASSEVRGTTIYF. DNA of the CDR3: TGTGCCAGCAGTGAAGTGAGGGGTACCACCATATATTTT.

The chain joins TRBV19 to TRBJ1-2; D gene ambiguous. V shed 7 bases and J shed 3 bases, with 15 bases lying between them. CDR1 is LNHDA, CDR2 SQIVND, per germline (reference sequence). The CDR3 is 14 amino acids. The CDR3: CASIRRLGDYGYTF. In DNA form, the CDR3 reads TGTGCCAGTATAAGGCGTCTAGGAGACTATGGCTACACCTTC.

The rearrangement uses TRBV2 and TRBJ1-4; TRBD1 aligns across 7 bases. Germline CDR1 and CDR2: SNHLY and FYNNEI. The CDR3 extends over 15 amino acids. V lost 8 bases and J lost 1; bases outside the gene matches: 7. In nucleotides, the CDR3 is TGTGCCAGCTCGGGACACAGGGGAACTAATGAAAAACTGTTTTTT. Its protein product is CASSGHRGTNEKLFF. Looking up the rest from reference TRBV2 and TRBJ1-4 gives the full variable domain: EPEVTQTPSHQVTQMGQEVILRCVPISNHLYFYWYRQILGQKVEFLVSFYNNEISEKSEIFDDQFSVERPDGSNFTLKIRSTKLEDSAMYFCASSGHRGTNEKLFFGSGTQLSVL.

In the case of this clone: Likely a read error: the CDR3 ends without its conserved phenylalanine or tryptophan. V gene TRBV7-9 combines with J gene TRBJ1-2; possibly TRBD1 for D (6 bases). The germline V and J ends were trimmed by 5 bases and 6 bases, with 13 bases remaining between them. The CDR3 runs to 13 residues. The germline V gene encodes CDR1 SEHNR and CDR2 FQNEAQ (reference sequence). CDR3 DNA: TGTGCCAGCAGCCCCAGGGGAAGCCATGGCTACACCCTC. Protein sequence: CASSPRGSHGYTL.

The gene calls are TRBV2 and TRBJ1-2; D is unclear. Germline V lookup: CDR1 SNHLY, CDR2 FYNNEI. V was trimmed by 6 bases and J by 1 base, leaving 3 bases between them. The CDR3 spans 11 residues. The CDR3 DNA is TGTGCCAGCAGATATAACTATGGCTACACCTTC. Translating gives CASRYNYGYTF.

The rearrangement uses TRBV9 and TRBJ2-3; 7 nucleotides agree with TRBD1. This CDR3 spans 19 amino acids. CDR1 is SGDLS and CDR2 is YYNGEE in the germline V gene. Trimming cost V 2 bases and J 0 bases; bases outside gene matches: 15. The CDR3 loop reads CASSVADRAELTSTDTQYF. CDR3 DNA: TGTGCCAGCAGCGTGGCCGACAGGGCCGAACTTACTAGCACAGATACGCAGTATTTT.

DNA of the CDR3: TGTGCCAGTAGTCACAAACTAAACACCATATATTTT. Encoded protein: CASSHKLNTIYF. The chain links TRBV19 to TRBJ1-3; D not resolved. Germline V gives CDR1 LNHDA, CDR2 SQIVND (reference sequence). There are 12 residues in the CDR3. Trimming pared 5 bases from V and 6 bases from J, leaving 8 bases between.

The J gene is TRBJ1-3, the V gene TRBV29-1; D perhaps matches TRBD1 (6 bases). Trimming pared 5 bases from V and 0 bases from J, leaving 11 bases between. Germline assignment: CDR1 SQVTM and CDR2 ANQGSEA. The CDR3 totals 14 residues. The CDR3 spells CSVLTGDSGNTIYF. In DNA, the CDR3 is TGCAGCGTTTTGACAGGAGACTCTGGAAACACCATATATTTT.

J is TRBJ2-7 and V is TRBV27; D possibly corresponds to TRBD1 (6 bases). The length of the CDR3 is 13 residues. The V gene lost 5 bases and the J gene lost 3 bases, with 11 bases spanning the gap. Germline loops: CDR1 MNHEY, CDR2 SMNVEV (reference sequence). CDR3 amino acids: CASSEDSFYEQYF. The CDR3 DNA sequence: TGTGCCAGCAGTGAGGACAGCTTCTACGAGCAGTACTTC.

The chain couples TRBV7-8 to TRBJ2-1; 10 bases match TRBD1. Looked up from germline, CDR1 is SGHVS and CDR2 is FQNEAQ. V dropped 5 bases and J dropped 6; count of bases not matched to a gene: 10. The CDR3 runs to 16 residues. The DNA of the CDR3 is TGTGCCAGCAGCGCAGCCGGGACAGGGGCTCCCAATGAGCAGTTCTTC. It is translated as CASSAAGTGAPNEQFF.

This chain links TRBV5-6 with TRBJ1-6; weak D call: TRBD1 (5 bases). The CDR3 spans 15 residues. Trimming cost V 6 bases and J 6 bases, with 16 bases left between them. Germline CDR1 SGHDT, CDR2 YYEEEE. This chain's CDR3 is CASNLWDDPNSPLHF. DNA of the CDR3: TGTGCCAGCAACCTCTGGGACGACCCTAATTCACCCCTCCACTTT.